This T cell receptor beta chain was recorded in a study of cytomegalovirus exposure and HLA in healthy donors. Whole-study results and caveats: Common viral pathogens seemed to be connected with several of the most significant clusters, according to a later analysis. A later analysis linked about 17,000 TCR beta sequences to HLA alleles at 0.05 false discovery rate. Listed as cytomegalovirus-associated were around 160 TCR beta chains.

When sampled, the donors appeared nominally healthy, though they likely had unrecorded immune exposures. A word on this clone: The antigen is not known.

It was with 60 Vbeta and 13 Jbeta primers that the PCR ran. The table came from immunoSEQ multiplex PCR; TCRdb's copy has only in-frame clones and leaves some out. This sample yields approximately 170,000 clones, of which around four fifths are seen a single time; less than 5% belongs to the top ten. Between the trimmed V and J ends, which lost 4 bases and 7 bases, there was a span of 6 bases. The CDR3 is made up of 11 amino acids. Germline values: CDR1 SGDLS, CDR2 YYNGEE. The receptor's source is a man aged 45-60 years in good health and CMV-seropositive. The material sequenced was PBMCs. This rearrangement joins TRBV9 to TRBJ2-1, with D hard to call. CDR3 in amino acids: CASSRSNEQFF. The DNA of the CDR3 is TGTGCCAGCAGCCGGTCGAATGAGCAGTTCTTC. The whole variable domain, filled in from reference TRBV9 and TRBJ2-1, reads DSGVTQTPKHLITATGQRVTLRCSPRSGDLSVYWYQQSLDQGLQFLIQYYNGEERAKGNILERFSAQQFPDLHSELNLSSLELGDSALYFCASSRSNEQFFGPGTRLTVL.